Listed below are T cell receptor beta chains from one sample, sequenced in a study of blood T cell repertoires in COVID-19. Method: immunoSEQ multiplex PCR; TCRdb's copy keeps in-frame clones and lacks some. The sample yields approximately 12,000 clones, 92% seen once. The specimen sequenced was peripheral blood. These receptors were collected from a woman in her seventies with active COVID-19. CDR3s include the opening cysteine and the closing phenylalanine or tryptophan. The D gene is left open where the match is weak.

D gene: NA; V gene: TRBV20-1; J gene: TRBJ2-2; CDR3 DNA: TGCAGTGCTAGTCCCGGGGGAAGGGCCGGGGAGCTGTTTTTT; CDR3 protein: CSASPGGRAGELFF
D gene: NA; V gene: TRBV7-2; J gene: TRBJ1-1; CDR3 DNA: TGTGCCAGCAGCACTAGGTTGGACACTGAAGCTTTCTTT; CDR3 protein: CASSTRLDTEAFF
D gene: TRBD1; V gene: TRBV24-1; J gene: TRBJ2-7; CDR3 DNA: TGTGCCACCGCCTCGATAGGGGACAGGGGGCTTGAAGAGCAGTACTTC; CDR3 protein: CATASIGDRGLEEQYF
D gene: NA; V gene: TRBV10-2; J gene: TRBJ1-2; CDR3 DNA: TGCGCCAGCATGCCGGGTCCAGGGTTCTACTATGGCTACACCTTC; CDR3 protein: CASMPGPGFYYGYTF
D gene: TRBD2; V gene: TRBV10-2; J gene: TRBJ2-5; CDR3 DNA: TGCGCCAGCAGTGAGGGTGGGACTAGCTGGGAGACCCAGTACTTC; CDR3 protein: CASSEGGTSWETQYF
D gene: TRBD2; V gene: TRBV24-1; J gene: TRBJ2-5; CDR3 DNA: TGTGCCACCAGTGCCCCAGTTTCCGGGACTAGAGGAGAGACCCAGTACTTC; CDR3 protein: CATSAPVSGTRGETQYF
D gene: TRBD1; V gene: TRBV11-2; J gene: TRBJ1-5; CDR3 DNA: TGTGCCAGCAGCTTAGACAGGGGGCGAAGCCAGCCCCAGCATTTT; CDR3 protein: CASSLDRGRSQPQHF
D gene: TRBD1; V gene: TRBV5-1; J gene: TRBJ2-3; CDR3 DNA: TGCGCCAGCAGCTTTGGGACAGGGGGAGATACGCAGTATTTT; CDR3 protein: CASSFGTGGDTQYF
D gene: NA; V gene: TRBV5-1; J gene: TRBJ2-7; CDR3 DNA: TGCGCCAGCAGCTTCCAGCCCCCCAGGGAGGTGGGCTACGAGCAGTACTTC; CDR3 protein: CASSFQPPREVGYEQYF
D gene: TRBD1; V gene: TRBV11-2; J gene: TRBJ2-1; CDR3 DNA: TGTGCCAGCACCCGACAGGGTATTTACAATGAGCAGTTCTTC; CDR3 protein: CASTRQGIYNEQFF
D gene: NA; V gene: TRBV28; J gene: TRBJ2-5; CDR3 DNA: TGTGCCACCCAGACAGGAGCGTCCGAGACCCAGTACTTC; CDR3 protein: CATQTGASETQYF
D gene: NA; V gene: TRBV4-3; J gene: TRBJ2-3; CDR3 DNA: TGCGCCAGCAGCCAAGAGGCATCAGAGGCAGATACGCAGTATTTT; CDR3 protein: CASSQEASEADTQYF
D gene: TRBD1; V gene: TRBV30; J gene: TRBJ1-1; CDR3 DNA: TGTGCCTGGAGATCCGGACAGGCGAACACTGAAGCTTTCTTT; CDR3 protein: CAWRSGQANTEAFF
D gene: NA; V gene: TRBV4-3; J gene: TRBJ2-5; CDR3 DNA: TGCGCCAGCAGCCAAGAAGGGAGGGGGGAGACCCAGTACTTC; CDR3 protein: CASSQEGRGETQYF
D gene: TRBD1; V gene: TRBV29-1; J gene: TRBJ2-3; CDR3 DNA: TGCAGCCTCCGACAGGGAGGCACAGATACGCAGTATTTT; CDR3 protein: CSLRQGGTDTQYF
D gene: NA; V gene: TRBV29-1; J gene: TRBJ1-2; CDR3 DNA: TGCAGCGTAGGGGGTGAATATGACTACACCTTC; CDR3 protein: CSVGGEYDYTF
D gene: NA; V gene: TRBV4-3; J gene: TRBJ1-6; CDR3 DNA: TGCGCCAGCAGCCAACTTTCCTTCGGGAATTCACCCCTCCACTTT; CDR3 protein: CASSQLSFGNSPLHF
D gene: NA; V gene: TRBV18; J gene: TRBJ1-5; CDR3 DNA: TGTGCCAGCTCACCGGGGGGTGTTAAGCAGCCCCAGCATTTT; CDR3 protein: CASSPGGVKQPQHF
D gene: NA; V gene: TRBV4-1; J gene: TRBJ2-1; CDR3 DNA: TGCGCCAGCAGCCAAGAGGGGCCTTTTCTAGCGCTTTCCTACAATGAGCAGTTCTTC; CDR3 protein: CASSQEGPFLALSYNEQFF
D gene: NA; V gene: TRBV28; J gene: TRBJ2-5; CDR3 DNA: TGTGCCAGCAGTCCAAACAGGGTTTCTGAGACCCAGTACTTC; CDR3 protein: CASSPNRVSETQYF
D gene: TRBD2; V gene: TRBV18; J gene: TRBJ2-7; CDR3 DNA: TGTGCCAGCTCAGCGGGACGGGAGGTCTACGAGCAGTACTTC; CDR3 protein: CASSAGREVYEQYF
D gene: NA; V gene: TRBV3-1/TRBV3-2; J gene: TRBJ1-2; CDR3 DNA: TGTGCCAGCAGCCAAGATTTCCAGAACTATGGCTACACCTTC; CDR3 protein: CASSQDFQNYGYTF
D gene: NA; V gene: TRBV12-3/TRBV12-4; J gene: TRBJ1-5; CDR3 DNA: TGTGCCAGCAGAAACAGGGAAGGGCAGCCCCAGCATTTT; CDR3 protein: CASRNREGQPQHF
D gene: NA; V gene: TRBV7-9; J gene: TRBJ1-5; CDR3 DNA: TGTGCCAGCAGCGCACAGGGTGGGCAGCCCCAGCATTTT; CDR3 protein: CASSAQGGQPQHF
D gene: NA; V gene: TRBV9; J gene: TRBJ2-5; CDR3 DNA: TGTGCCAGCAGCGTAGTTCAGGGCCCGACGGAGACCCAGTACTTC; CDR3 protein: CASSVVQGPTETQYF
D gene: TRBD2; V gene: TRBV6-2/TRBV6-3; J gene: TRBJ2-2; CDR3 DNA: TGTGCCAGCAGTTACCTCGCTTCACTAGCGATTACCGGGGAGCTGTTTTTT; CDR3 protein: CASSYLASLAITGELFF
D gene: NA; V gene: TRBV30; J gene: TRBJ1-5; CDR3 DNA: TGTGCCTGGAGTGTACGGAGGGGAGGTCAGCCCCAGCATTTT; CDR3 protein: CAWSVRRGGQPQHF
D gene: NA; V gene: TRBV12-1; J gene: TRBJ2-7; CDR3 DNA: TGTGCCAGCAGCCCCATGGTGAGCGGGACCTACGAGCAGTACTTC; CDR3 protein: CASSPMVSGTYEQYF
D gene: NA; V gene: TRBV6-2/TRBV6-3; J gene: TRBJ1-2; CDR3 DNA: TGTGCCAGCAGTTACTCCCGGGTGGTGAACTATGGCTACACCTTC; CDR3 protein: CASSYSRVVNYGYTF